The source of this TCR beta chain is a study of siplizumab effects on memory and regulatory T cells. Trimming shortened V by 5 bases and J by 1 base, and 17 bases separated the two germline ends. The CDR3 runs to 16 residues. CDR1 is SGHAT and CDR2 is FQNNGV in the germline V gene. Profiling relied on immunoSEQ multiplex PCR, and the TCRdb table lists in-frame clones only, not all of them. The sample comprises more than 60,000 clones, 93% of which are singletons, and less than 5.5% rests with the top ten. General study findings and limits: Proliferating CD4+ or CD8+ clones, roughly 80-95% of them, lacked an assignable naive or memory phenotype.

Turning to this clone: Its antigen is currently unknown.

The V call is TRBV11-2, the J call TRBJ1-1, with D unresolved. The receptor comes from a human donor in good health. Sequenced material: CD8+ T cells sorted from blood. DNA of the CDR3: TGTGCCAGCAGCCCTTGGGCATCCGACAAGAACACTGAAGCTTTCTTT. It specifies CASSPWASDKNTEAFF.